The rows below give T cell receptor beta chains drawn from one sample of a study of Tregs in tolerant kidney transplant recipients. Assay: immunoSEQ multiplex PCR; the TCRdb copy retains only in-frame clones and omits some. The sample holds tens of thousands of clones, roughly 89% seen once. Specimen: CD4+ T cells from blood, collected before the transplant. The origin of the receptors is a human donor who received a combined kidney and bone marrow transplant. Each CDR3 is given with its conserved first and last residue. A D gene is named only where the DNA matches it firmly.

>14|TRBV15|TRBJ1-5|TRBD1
CATNKQGAGQPQHF
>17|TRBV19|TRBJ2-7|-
CASSPRRGRAVHYEQYF
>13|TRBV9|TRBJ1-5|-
CASSVGGGQPQHF
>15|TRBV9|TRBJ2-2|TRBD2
CASSQAGAGTGELFF
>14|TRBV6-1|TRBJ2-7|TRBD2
CASSSAGGPYEQYF
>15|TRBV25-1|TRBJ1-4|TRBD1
CASSGGQGASEKLFF
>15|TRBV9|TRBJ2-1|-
CASSPREKGYNEQFF
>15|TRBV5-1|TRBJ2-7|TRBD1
CASRFGQGGSYEQYF
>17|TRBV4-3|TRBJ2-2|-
CASSPDRGAGAVGELFF
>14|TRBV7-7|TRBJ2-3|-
CASSSGLSTDTQYF
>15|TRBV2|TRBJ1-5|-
CASSGGGDSNQPQHF
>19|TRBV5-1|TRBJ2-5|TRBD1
CASSLASTGGGSVRETQYF
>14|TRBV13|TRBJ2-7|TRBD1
CASGRGHLPYEQYF
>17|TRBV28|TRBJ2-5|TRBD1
CASSSGQGASPHQTQYF
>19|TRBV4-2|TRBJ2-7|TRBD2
CASSHTAGTSGIPSYEQYF
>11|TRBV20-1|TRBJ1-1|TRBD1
CSARGDRGAFF
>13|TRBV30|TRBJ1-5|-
CAWSGGGAQPQHF
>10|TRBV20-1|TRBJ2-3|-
CSWAGDTQYF
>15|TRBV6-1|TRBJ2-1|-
CASSEWLAIYNEQFF
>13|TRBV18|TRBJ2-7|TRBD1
CASSRTGGNEQYF
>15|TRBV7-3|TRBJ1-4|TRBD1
CASSPGTGSGEKLFF
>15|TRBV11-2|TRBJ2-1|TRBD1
CASSSSGTGDNEQFF
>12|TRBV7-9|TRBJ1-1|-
CASSLDRSEAFF
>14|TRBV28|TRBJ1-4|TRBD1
CASSTGTGAEKLFF
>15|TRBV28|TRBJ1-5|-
CASSFRRGGNQPQHF
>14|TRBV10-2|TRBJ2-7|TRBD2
CATRIAGGSYEQYF
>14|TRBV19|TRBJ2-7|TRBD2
CASRTGEGPYEQYF
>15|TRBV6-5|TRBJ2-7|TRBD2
CASNRGGSGNYEQYF
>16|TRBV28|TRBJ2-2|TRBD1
CASSPTGTGITGELFF
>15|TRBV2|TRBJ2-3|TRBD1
CASSEGTGFTDTQYF
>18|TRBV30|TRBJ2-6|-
CAWSGGSTGFSGANVLTF
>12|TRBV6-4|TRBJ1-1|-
CASSARNTEAFF
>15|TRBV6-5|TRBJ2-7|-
CASSYGIRGEYEQYF
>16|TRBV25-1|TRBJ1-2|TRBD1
CASSESPGGTDYGYTF
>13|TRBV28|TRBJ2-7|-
CASTSDIIYEQYF
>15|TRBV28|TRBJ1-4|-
CASSFSQGPSEKLFF
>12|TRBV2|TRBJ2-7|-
CASKPAIREQYF
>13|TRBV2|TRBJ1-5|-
CASSSGVLQPQHF
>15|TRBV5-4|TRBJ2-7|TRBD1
CASSLDRTGVNEQYF
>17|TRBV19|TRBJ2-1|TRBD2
CASARTVKLAGGNEQFF
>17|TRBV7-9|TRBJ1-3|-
CASSPPIGASSGNTIYF
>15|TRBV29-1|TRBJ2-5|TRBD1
CSARTGQVRRETQYF
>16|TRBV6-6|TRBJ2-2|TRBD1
CASSFPGQKNTGELFF
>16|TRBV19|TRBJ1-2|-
CASSRGQLLANYGYTF
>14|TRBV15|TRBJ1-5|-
CATSRVRGGQPQHF
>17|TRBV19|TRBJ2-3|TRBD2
CASSTRTSGMSTDTQYF
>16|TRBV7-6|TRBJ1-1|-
CASSLKWAGGDTEAFF
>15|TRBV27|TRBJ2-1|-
CASSDSRSSYNEQFF
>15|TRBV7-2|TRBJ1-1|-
CASSRPQGSSTEAFF
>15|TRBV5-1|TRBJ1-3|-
CASSLDSTAGDTIYF
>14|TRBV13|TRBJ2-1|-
CASSFLDYYNEQFF
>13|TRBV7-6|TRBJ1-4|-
CASMGPLGEKLFF
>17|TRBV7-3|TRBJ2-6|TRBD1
CASSPRQGVAGANVLTF